This T cell receptor (beta chain) was profiled in a study of early T cells in non-severe SARS-CoV-2 infection. For the study at large: Sequencing targeted bulk RNA from unsorted whole blood, leaving chains unpaired. Points from the study as a whole: Clonotype matching in VDJdb favored anti-spike CD8 responses and did not capture private and CD4 specificities.

Comments on this clonotype: Its matching antigen is unknown.

In the library, individual cDNA molecules carried attached unique molecular identifiers. TCRdb re-called the 5' RACE reads through MiXCR, storing one row per CDR3 protein. The sample has about 90,000 distinct CDR3 sequences, more than 10% seen once. This specimen was whole blood, taken at baseline. The origin of this receptor is an adult who was a healthcare worker with PCR-confirmed SARS-CoV-2 infection or an uninfected control (not recorded which).

The CDR3 sequence is CASRLGRGSYYGYTF. For the CDR3, the DNA is TGTGCAAGTCGCTTAGGAAGAGGGAGTTACTATGGCTACACCTTC. The J gene is TRBJ1-2, the V gene TRBV12-2. TRBV12-2 is listed as a pseudogene. The CDR3 loop spans 15 amino acids.